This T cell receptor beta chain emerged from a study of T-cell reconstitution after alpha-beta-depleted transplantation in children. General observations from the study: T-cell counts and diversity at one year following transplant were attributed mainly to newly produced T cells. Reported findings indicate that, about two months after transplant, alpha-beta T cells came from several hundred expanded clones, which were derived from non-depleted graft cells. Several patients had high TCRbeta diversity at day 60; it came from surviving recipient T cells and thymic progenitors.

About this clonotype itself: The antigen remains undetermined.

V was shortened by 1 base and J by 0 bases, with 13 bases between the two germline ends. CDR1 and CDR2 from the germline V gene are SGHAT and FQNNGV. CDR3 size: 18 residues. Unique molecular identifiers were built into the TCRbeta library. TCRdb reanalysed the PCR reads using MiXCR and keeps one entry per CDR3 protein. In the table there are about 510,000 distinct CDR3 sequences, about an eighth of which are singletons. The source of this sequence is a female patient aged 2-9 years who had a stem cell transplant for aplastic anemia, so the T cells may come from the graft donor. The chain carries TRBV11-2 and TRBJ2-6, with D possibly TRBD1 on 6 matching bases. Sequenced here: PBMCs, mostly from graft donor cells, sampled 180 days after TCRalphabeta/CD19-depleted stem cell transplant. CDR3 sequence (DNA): TGTGCCAGCAGCTTAGGTCCAGGGGCGCCCTCTGGGGCCAACGTCCTGACTTTC. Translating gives CASSLGPGAPSGANVLTF.